This passage covers 30 T cell receptor beta chains from one sample sequenced in a study of human T cells and chemical hapten exposure. Time point: patch test 1, 2 weeks after DPC sensitization. Treatment: therapeutic diphenylcyclopropenone sensitization with weekly scalp DPC. Via MiXCR, TCRdb re-called the RACE reads, giving one row per CDR3 protein. The table includes about 340,000 distinct CDR3 sequences, under 8% detected once. This specimen consisted of whole blood, obtained in connection with sensitization to the hapten diphenylcyclopropenone (DPC). The receptor source for this set is a young woman with alopecia areata. Some clones in this sample may be carry-over from other donors' samples.

The chain joins TRBV7-3 to TRBJ2-4; 7 nucleotides match TRBD2. CDR3 length equals 16 residues. V lost 4 bases, J lost 7 bases, and 13 bases stayed unmatched. In germline, CDR1 is SGHTA, CDR2 FQGTGA. CDR3 nucleotide sequence: TGTGCCAGCAGCTCCCAAGGAGGAGCGGGGAGGAACATTCAGTACTTC. This codes for CASSSQGGAGRNIQYF.

The rearrangement joins TRBV4-2 to TRBJ1-1; 8 bases map to TRBD1. This CDR3 region has 18 residues. Germline-derived CDR1 and CDR2 are LGHNA and YNFKEQ. V trimming: 4 bases; J trimming: 0 bases; junction bases outside the gene matches: 13. The CDR3 sequence is CASSPLSRTGKMNTEAFF. For the CDR3, the DNA is TGTGCCAGCAGCCCCCTATCGAGGACAGGGAAAATGAACACTGAAGCTTTCTTT.

There are a few counts of this clonotype. V is TRBV7-7 and J is TRBJ2-3, with 8 bases aligning to TRBD1. In germline, CDR1 is SSHAT, CDR2 FNYEAQ (reference sequence). The CDR3 has 13 amino acids. CDR3 coding DNA: TGTGCTACCTGGGACAGGAGCACAGATACGCAGTATTTT. Translating it yields CATWDRSTDTQYF.

This clonotype has ten or more counts. The chain has TRBV7-2 and TRBJ2-3; D unclear. Per the germline V gene, CDR1 is SGHTA and CDR2 is FQGNSA. V was shortened by 3 bases and J by 1 base, with 11 bases between the two germline ends. The CDR3 has 15 amino acids. CDR3 loop: CASSFSFGGTDTQYF. In nucleotides, the CDR3 is TGTGCCAGCAGCTTTTCTTTTGGAGGCACAGATACGCAGTATTTT.

This clonotype was seen repeatedly, ten times or more. The chain couples TRBV13 to TRBJ2-2, with D possibly being TRBD1 (5 bases). The germline V gene encodes CDR1 PRHDT and CDR2 FYEKMQ (reference sequence). V was pared by 6 bases and J by 4 bases, with 12 bases between. CDR3 length: 14 residues. CDR3 region: CASRIGASTGELFF. The CDR3 DNA reads TGTGCCAGCAGGATAGGGGCAAGCACCGGGGAGCTGTTTTTT.

CDR3 nucleotide sequence: TGTGCCAGCAGTTACGGAGGGGCGGAGACCCAGTACTTC. It specifies CASSYGGAETQYF. The chain is built from TRBV27 and TRBJ2-5; a possible D gene is TRBD2 (6 bases). Trimming took 4 bases from V and 5 from J, leaving 11 bases between them. This CDR3 is built from 13 residues. The germline CDR1 and CDR2 sequences are MNHEY and SMNVEV (reference sequence).

This clonotype was picked up many times. This chain connects TRBV21-1 to TRBJ2-1; TRBD1, the D gene given by the table, was not confirmed from the DNA. TRBV21-1 is a pseudogene locus. The CDR3 has 18 residues. CDR3 sequence: CASSKRWSGLSSYNEQFF. In DNA form, the CDR3 reads TGTGCCAGCAGCAAAAGATGGTCAGGGCTCAGCTCCTACAATGAGCAGTTCTTC.

This chain joins TRBV6-6 and TRBJ2-1; maybe TRBD2 (5 bases). Looked up from germline, CDR1 is MNHNY and CDR2 is SVGAGI (reference sequence). This CDR3 is 14 amino acids long. The V and J ends lost 3 bases and 0 bases respectively, with 6 bases between them. The CDR3 here is CASSYRDSYNEQFF. CDR3 sequence (DNA): TGTGCCAGCAGTTATCGGGACTCCTACAATGAGCAGTTCTTC.

This clonotype has only a few counts. V usage is TRBV4-3 and J usage is TRBJ2-2; D not resolved. The germline CDR1 and CDR2 sequences are LGHNA and YSLEER. The CDR3 extends over 15 amino acids. Trimming shortened V by 1 base and J by 3 bases, and 9 bases separated the two germline ends. The CDR3 loop reads CASSQGGGHTGELFF. For the CDR3, the DNA is TGCGCCAGCAGCCAAGGTGGCGGTCACACCGGGGAGCTGTTTTTT.

This clonotype was recorded at least ten times. The CDR3 reads CSASAGRDTEAFF. DNA for the CDR3: TGCAGTGCTAGCGCAGGGAGAGACACTGAAGCTTTCTTT. This rearrangement joins TRBV20-1 to TRBJ1-1; possible D gene TRBD1, 5 bases. The CDR3 is made up of 13 amino acids. Trimming removed 3 bases at V and 3 bases at J, with 11 bases between. Germline CDR1 is DFQATT and CDR2 is SNEGSKA (reference sequence).

At least ten counts were recorded for this clonotype. This chain connects TRBV20-1 to TRBJ2-7; possible D gene TRBD2, 6 bases. Trimming removed 0 bases at V and 7 bases at J, with 10 bases between. Germline V gene data show CDR1 as DFQATT and CDR2 as SNEGSKA (reference sequence). The CDR3 contains 12 residues. CDR3 nucleotides: TGCAGTGCTAGAGACCGGGAGCAAGAGCAGTACTTC. This encodes CSARDREQEQYF.

This clonotype has just a few counts. The chain recombines TRBV12-3 or TRBV12-4 with TRBJ2-1; no definite D call. The ends were cut back, 6 bases at V and 6 bases at J, with 15 bases in the middle. CDR3 size: 14 residues. CDR3 residues: CASSRGPWGNEQFF. The CDR3 DNA sequence: TGTGCCAGCAGCCGTGGACCGTGGGGCAATGAGCAGTTCTTC.

This clonotype appeared a few times. The J gene is TRBJ1-1, the V gene TRBV20-1; D is ambiguous. V was trimmed by 1 base and J by 1 base, leaving 10 bases between them. The CDR3 contains 14 residues. The germline gives CDR1 DFQATT, CDR2 SNEGSKA (reference sequence). The CDR3 DNA reads TGCAGTGCTAGAGGGCACAGTACGAACACTGAAGCTTTCTTT. Protein product: CSARGHSTNTEAFF.

This CDR3 reads CASSSLPGQGSSLRGSYTF. CDR3 nucleotides: TGTGCCAGCAGCTCACTCCCGGGACAGGGAAGTAGTCTACGGGGGAGCTACACCTTC. The chain links TRBV7-9 to TRBJ1-2; 9 bases match TRBD1. This CDR3 has 19 amino acids. CDR1 SEHNR and CDR2 FQNEAQ come from the germline V gene (reference sequence). The J segment lost 9 bases and the V segment lost 4 bases, leaving 24 bases of the junction unmatched.

V usage is TRBV2 and J usage is TRBJ1-1; tentative D call: TRBD1 (5 bases). The CDR3 is 15 residues long. CDR1 and CDR2 from the germline V gene are SNHLY and FYNNEI. Between the trimmed V and J ends, which lost 6 bases and 4 bases, there was a span of 18 bases. CDR3 DNA sequence: TGTGCCAGCAGCATGGGGGAAGGCAGGGCCACTGAAGCTTTCTTT. Residues: CASSMGEGRATEAFF.

In its sample, this clonotype was seen many times. The rearrangement links TRBV20-1 to TRBJ2-7; D ambiguous. The CDR3 totals 14 residues. With 3 bases removed from V and 2 bases from J, the gap between germline ends came to 14 bases. CDR1 is DFQATT and CDR2 is SNEGSKA in the germline V gene (reference sequence). The CDR3 nucleotides read TGCAGTGCTAGGGACCAGATAGGCCCCTACGAGCAGTACTTC. Residues: CSARDQIGPYEQYF.

This clonotype was detected only a few times. The rearrangement uses TRBV6-2 or TRBV6-3 and TRBJ1-1; D uncertain. Germline loops: CDR1 MNHEY, CDR2 SVGEGT. The CDR3 sequence is 15 residues long. V was clipped by 4 bases and J by 0 bases, with 12 bases between them. The CDR3: CASSSPHLLNTEAFF. CDR3 sequence (DNA): TGTGCCAGCAGTTCCCCACACCTCCTGAACACTGAAGCTTTCTTT.

A few counts support this clonotype. This sequence joins TRBV4-3 and TRBJ1-6, with 8 bases aligning to TRBD1. The CDR3 runs to 16 residues. CDR1 is LGHNA, CDR2 YSLEER, per germline. The V segment lost 0 bases and the J segment 11 bases; nucleotides outside the gene matches: 9. This CDR3 is CASSQDGTGGRAPLHF. DNA for the CDR3: TGCGCCAGCAGCCAAGATGGCACAGGGGGTAGGGCACCCCTCCACTTT.

This clonotype was seen many times. The chain carries TRBV5-1 and TRBJ2-3; tentatively, D is TRBD1 (5 bases). CDR1 is SGHRS, CDR2 YFSETQ, per germline. Trimming stripped 3 bases from V and 0 bases from J, with 17 bases between. The CDR3 runs to 17 residues. For the CDR3, the DNA is TGCGCCAGCAGCTCCATTCGACGTCAGGGTAGCACAGATACGCAGTATTTT. Amino acids: CASSSIRRQGSTDTQYF.

This clonotype was counted between two and nine times. This CDR3 is CASSGVVWSREETQYF. CDR3 coding DNA: TGTGCCAGCAGTGGGGTTGTTTGGAGCAGGGAAGAGACCCAGTACTTC. The gene calls are TRBV6-2 or TRBV6-3 and TRBJ2-5; TRBD1 is a possible D gene (5 bases). Germline CDR1 reads MNHEY; CDR2 reads SVGEGT. Trimming took off 5 bases at V and 3 bases at J, with 19 bases between the two ends. CDR3 size: 16 residues.

The chain couples TRBV7-2 to TRBJ1-6; 8 bases are a match to TRBD1. Germline V gene sequence: CDR1 SGHTA, CDR2 FQGNSA. CDR3 size: 15 residues. Losses at the gene ends were 4 bases for V and 10 bases for J; bases not matched to a gene: 9. The CDR3, as DNA: TGTGCCAGCAGCTCAGACAGGGGTCTTGGGTCACCCCTCCACTTT. Encoded protein: CASSSDRGLGSPLHF.

In this sample, this clonotype turned up a few times. The chain has TRBV11-2 and TRBJ1-2; D may be TRBD1 (5 bases). The germline V gene has CDR1 SGHAT and CDR2 FQNNGV. V lost 1 base to trimming and J lost 5 bases, with 17 bases between them. The CDR3 consists of 16 residues. CDR3 loop: CASSLGARAGPYGYTF. The CDR3 coding sequence is TGTGCCAGCAGCTTAGGTGCTAGGGCAGGGCCGTATGGCTACACCTTC. Looking up the rest from reference TRBV11-2 and TRBJ1-2 gives the full variable domain: EAGVAQSPRYKIIEKRQSVAFWCNPISGHATLYWYQQILGQGPKLLIQFQNNGVVDDSQLPKDRFSAERLKGVDSTLKIQPAKLEDSAVYLCASSLGARAGPYGYTFGSGTRLTVV.

CDR3 in amino acids: CASSHFGGGPNTGELFF. The CDR3 DNA sequence: TGTGCCAGCAGCCATTTTGGCGGGGGACCGAACACCGGGGAGCTGTTTTTT. V gene TRBV3-1 combines with J gene TRBJ2-2, with 7 bases lining up with TRBD2. Trimming took 3 bases from V and 0 from J; bases not matched to a gene: 7. The CDR3 runs 17 residues. Germline assignment: CDR1 LGHDT and CDR2 YNNKEL (reference sequence).

This clonotype has a count of ten or more. The DNA for the CDR3 is TGCAGCGTCGGGACAGGCGGGAATCAGCCCCAGCATTTT. Encoded protein: CSVGTGGNQPQHF. J is TRBJ1-5 and V is TRBV29-1; TRBD1 matches 8 bases. The CDR3 is 13 amino acids. V lost 6 bases and J lost 4; bases outside the gene matches: 5. CDR1 is SQVTM, CDR2 ANQGSEA, per germline. The complete variable domain, with remaining parts taken from reference TRBV29-1 and TRBJ1-5, reads SAVISQKPSRDICQRGTSLTIQCQVDSQVTMMFWYRQQPGQSLTLIATANQGSEATYESGFVIDKFPISRPNLTFSTLTVSNMSPEDSSIYLCSVGTGGNQPQHFGDGTRLSIL.

The CDR3 is CASSTYTAGGANVLTF. The CDR3 DNA reads as TGTGCCAGCAGCACATACACCGCCGGTGGGGCCAACGTCCTGACTTTC. This chain uses TRBV7-2 with TRBJ2-6; no reliable D call. The CDR3 extends over 16 amino acids. Per the germline V gene, CDR1 is SGHTA and CDR2 is FQGNSA. V dropped 5 bases and J dropped 3 bases, with 14 bases sitting between them. Full variable domain (rest looked up from reference TRBV7-2 and TRBJ2-6): GAGVSQSPSNKVTEKGKDVELRCDPISGHTALYWYRQSLGQGLEFLIYFQGNSAPDKSGLPSDRFSAERTGGSVSTLTIQRTQQEDSAVYLCASSTYTAGGANVLTFGAGSRLTVL.

The chain has TRBV27 and TRBJ1-1, with 8 nucleotides matching TRBD1. The CDR3 runs to 13 residues. V was clipped by 4 bases and J by 7 bases; unmatched bases: 5. Germline CDR1 reads MNHEY; CDR2 reads SMNVEV (reference sequence). CDR3 bases: TGTGCCAGCAGTTGGACAGGGAAGGGTGAAGCTTTCTTT. This gives the protein CASSWTGKGEAFF.

V and J are TRBV7-2 and TRBJ2-7; TRBD1 matches at 7 bases. This CDR3 region has 18 residues. J was trimmed by 3 bases and V by 3 bases; bases with no gene match: 17. The germline V gene encodes CDR1 SGHTA and CDR2 FQGNSA. CDR3 sequence: CASSFRLPSGTDIYEQYF. DNA for the CDR3: TGTGCCAGCAGCTTTCGTCTGCCCTCCGGGACAGATATCTACGAGCAGTACTTC.

The chain uses TRBV5-1 and TRBJ2-3; either TRBD1 or TRBD2 may supply D (5 bases each). V was trimmed by 0 bases and J by 3 bases, leaving 14 bases between them. Looked up from germline, CDR1 is SGHRS and CDR2 is YFSETQ. The CDR3 is made up of 16 amino acids. Here the CDR3 reads CASSLGDHRRTDTQYF. The CDR3 DNA sequence: TGCGCCAGCAGCTTGGGGGACCACCGGAGAACAGATACGCAGTATTTT.

The J gene is TRBJ1-1, the V gene TRBV7-3; the D gene is possibly TRBD1 (6 bases). Looked up from germline, CDR1 is SGHTA and CDR2 is FQGTGA. V was clipped by 5 bases and J by 4 bases, with 14 bases between them. The CDR3 extends over 14 amino acids. CDR3 sequence: CASSLQGEGTEAFF. The CDR3 region has the DNA TGTGCCAGCAGCCTACAGGGCGAGGGCACTGAAGCTTTCTTT.

The CDR3: CAISESRQGASDTQYF. DNA for the CDR3: TGTGCCATCAGTGAGTCGAGACAGGGGGCATCGGATACGCAGTATTTT. The chain uses TRBV10-3 and TRBJ2-3; TRBD1 matches 10 bases. The junction had 6 bases not matched to a gene; V was cut back by 0 bases and J by 6 bases. From germline, CDR1 is ENHRY and CDR2 SYGVKD. The CDR3 runs to 16 residues.